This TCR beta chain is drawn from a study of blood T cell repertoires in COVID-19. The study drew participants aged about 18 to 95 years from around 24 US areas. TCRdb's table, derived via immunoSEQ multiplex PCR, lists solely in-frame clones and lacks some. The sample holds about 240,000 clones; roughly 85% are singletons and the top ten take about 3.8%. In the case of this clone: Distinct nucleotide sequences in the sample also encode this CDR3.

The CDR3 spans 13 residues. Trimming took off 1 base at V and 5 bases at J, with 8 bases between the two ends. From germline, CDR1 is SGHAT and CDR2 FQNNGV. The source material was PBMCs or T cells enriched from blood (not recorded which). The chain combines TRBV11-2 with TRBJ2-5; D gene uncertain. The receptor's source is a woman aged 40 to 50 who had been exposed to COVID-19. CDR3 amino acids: CASSLGLQETQYF. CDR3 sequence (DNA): TGTGCCAGCAGCTTAGGGCTCCAGGAGACCCAGTACTTC.